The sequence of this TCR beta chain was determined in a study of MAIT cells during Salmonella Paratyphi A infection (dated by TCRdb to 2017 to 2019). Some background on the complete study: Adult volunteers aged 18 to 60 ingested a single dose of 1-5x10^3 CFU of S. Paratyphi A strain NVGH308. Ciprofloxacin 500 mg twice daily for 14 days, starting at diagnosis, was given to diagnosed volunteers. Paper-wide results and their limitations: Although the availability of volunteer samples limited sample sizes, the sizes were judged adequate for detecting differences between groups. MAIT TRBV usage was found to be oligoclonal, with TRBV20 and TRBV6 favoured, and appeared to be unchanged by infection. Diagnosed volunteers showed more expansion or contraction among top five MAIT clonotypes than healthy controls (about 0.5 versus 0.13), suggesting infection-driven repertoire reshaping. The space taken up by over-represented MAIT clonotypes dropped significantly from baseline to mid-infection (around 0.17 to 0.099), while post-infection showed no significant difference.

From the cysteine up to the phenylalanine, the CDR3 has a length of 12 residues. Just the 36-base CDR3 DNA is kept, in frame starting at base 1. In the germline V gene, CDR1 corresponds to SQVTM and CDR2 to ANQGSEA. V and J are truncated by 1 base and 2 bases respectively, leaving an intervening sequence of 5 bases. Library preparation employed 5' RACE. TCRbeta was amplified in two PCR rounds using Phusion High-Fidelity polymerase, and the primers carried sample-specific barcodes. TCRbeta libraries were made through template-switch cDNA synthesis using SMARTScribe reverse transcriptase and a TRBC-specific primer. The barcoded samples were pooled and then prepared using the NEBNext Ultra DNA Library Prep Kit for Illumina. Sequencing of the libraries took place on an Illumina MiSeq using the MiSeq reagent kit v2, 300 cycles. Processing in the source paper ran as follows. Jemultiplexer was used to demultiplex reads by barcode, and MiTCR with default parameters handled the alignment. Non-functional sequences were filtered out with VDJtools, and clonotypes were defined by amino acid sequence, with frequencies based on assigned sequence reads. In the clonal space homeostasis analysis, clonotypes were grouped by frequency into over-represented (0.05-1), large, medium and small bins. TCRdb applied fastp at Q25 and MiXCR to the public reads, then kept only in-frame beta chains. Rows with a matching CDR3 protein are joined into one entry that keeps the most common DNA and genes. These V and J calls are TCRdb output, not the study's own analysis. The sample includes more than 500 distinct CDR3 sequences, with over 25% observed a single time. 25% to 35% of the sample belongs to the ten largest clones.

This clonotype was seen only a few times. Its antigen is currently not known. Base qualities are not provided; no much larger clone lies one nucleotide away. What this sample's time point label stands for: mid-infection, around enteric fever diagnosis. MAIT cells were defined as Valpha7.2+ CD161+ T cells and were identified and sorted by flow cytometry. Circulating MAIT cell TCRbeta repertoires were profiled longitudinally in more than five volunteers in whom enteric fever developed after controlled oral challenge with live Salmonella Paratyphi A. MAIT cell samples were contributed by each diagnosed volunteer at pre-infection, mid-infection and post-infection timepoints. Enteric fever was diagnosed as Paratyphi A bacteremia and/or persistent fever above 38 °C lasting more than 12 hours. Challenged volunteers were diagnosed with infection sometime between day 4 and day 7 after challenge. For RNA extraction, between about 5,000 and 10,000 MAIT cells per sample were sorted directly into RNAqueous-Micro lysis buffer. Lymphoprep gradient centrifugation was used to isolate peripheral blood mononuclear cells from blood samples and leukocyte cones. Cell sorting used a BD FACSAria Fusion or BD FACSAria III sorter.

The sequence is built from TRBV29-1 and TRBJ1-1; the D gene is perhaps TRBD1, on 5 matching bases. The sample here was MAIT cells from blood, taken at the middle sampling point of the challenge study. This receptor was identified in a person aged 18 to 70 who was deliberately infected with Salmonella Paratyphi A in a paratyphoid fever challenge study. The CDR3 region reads CSVEGGNTEAFF. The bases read TGCAGCGTTGAAGGGGGCAACACTGAAGCTTTCTTT.